This TCR beta chain emerged from a study of tumor and adjacent non-tumor tissue in lung cancer (dated by TCRdb to between 2017 and 2018). For the study in its entirety: Patients with adenocarcinoma (12), squamous cell carcinoma (2) and small cell lung cancer (1) were included in the cohort. Among the approximately 15 patients, ages ranged from roughly 31 to 85 years, around ten were men and 5 were women, and disease was TNM stage I to III. Sequencing generated a total of about 130,000,000 productive TCRbeta reads, averaging approximately 4 million reads per sample. Bulk TCRbeta repertoires were compared between lung tumor tissue and matched distant non-tumor lung tissue obtained from fewer than 16 lung cancer patients. For each patient, one tumor sample and one normal lung sample were taken, giving under 35 paired specimens that underwent TCRbeta CDR3 sequencing. The investigation overall reported the following: Younger patients had significantly higher TCR diversity, and higher tumor TCR diversity was associated with shorter overall and disease-free survival. Neither the sequencing platform nor unique molecular identifiers are mentioned in the methods. With only roughly 14 patients in the cohort, the authors noted that larger samples and more detailed clinical data are needed. The top 100 clones accounted for a significantly larger cumulative portion of the repertoire in normal lung than in tumor tissue. Peripheral blood was not sequenced, so blood TCRbeta repertoires were not examined in the lung cancer patients of the study. Significantly higher TCR diversity (inverse Simpson) was observed in tumor tissue than in normal lung tissue (around 460 vs 160, P = 0.0075, Mann-Whitney U test).

Library preparation used multiplex PCR. Sequencing was performed on an Illumina HiSeq 2500. TCRbeta libraries were constructed through three rounds of nested PCR with primers (Table S4) according to protocols modified from ARM-PCR. Before sequencing, PCR products in the 200-500 bp range were cut out of the gel and cleaned up using the QIAquick gel extraction kit. Processing in the source paper ran as follows. Trimmomatic was used to clean the reads, FLASH merged the cleaned reads into complete CDR3 sequences, and MiTCR assigned the sequences to V(D)J germline segments. Clonal diversity was computed as the inverse Simpson's index with VDJtools. In-frame sequences without a premature stop codon were defined as productive reads. TCRdb handled the public reads itself, with Q25 trimming in fastp and clone calling in MiXCR, and kept productive beta chains. Rows merge per CDR3 protein into single entries with the most common DNA and genes. The V and J calls were determined by TCRdb, not by the authors. The sample yields around 99,000 distinct CDR3 sequences; more than 70% were counted once. More than 35% of the sample is taken by the ten largest.

RNA was isolated from bulk, unsorted tissue, and RNA quality was assessed with a NanoDrop ND-1000 and an Agilent 2100. Newly diagnosed lung cancer patients without prior chemotherapy who had been admitted for thoracic surgery in China between August and November 2014 were enrolled as donors. Patients with previous radiotherapy or chemotherapy, or with another concurrent cancer, were excluded from the study. Pieces of surgical tissue measuring roughly 1-2.2 cm3 were kept in RNAlater solution and held at -80 degrees C until needed. The germline V gene yields MDHEN for CDR1 and SYDVKM for CDR2. Counted from cysteine to phenylalanine, this CDR3 has 15 amino acids. Only the CDR3 part of the read is kept: 45 bases, read in frame from the first base. Turning to this clonotype: Its antigen specificity is not known. The junction departs from the called germline gene at one end, perhaps through a read error.

The sample was lung tumor tissue. This TCR derives from a woman aged 60-70 years with non-small cell lung cancer. The V and J segments used are TRBV28 and TRBJ2-7; 7 nucleotides in the junction match TRBD1. The nucleotides are TGTGTCAGCAGTTCTAGACAGGGAAACCTTTACGAGCAGTACTTC. Its product reads: CVSSSRQGNLYEQYF.